This entry lists 4 T cell receptor beta chains sequenced from one sample in a study of blood T cell repertoires in COVID-19. TCRdb's copy holds only in-frame clones and misses some; the assay was immunoSEQ multiplex PCR. The sample contains approximately 70,000 clones, roughly 80% of which appear only once. The sample was peripheral blood. The source is a woman between 65 and 79 years old with acute or convalescent COVID-19.

The rearrangement uses TRBV2 and TRBJ2-3, with D maybe TRBD1 (5 bases). CDR3 length equals 14 residues. Germline V gene sequence: CDR1 SNHLY, CDR2 FYNNEI. V lost 8 bases and J lost 2, with 14 bases in between. The DNA for the CDR3 is TGTGCCAGCGGGGCCATAGCCACCACAGATACGCAGTATTTT. Its protein product is CASGAIATTDTQYF.

In its sample, this clone was seen once. The chain carries TRBV7-2 and TRBJ1-4, with D hard to call. Germline lookup yields CDR1 SGHTA and CDR2 FQGNSA. The CDR3 runs 13 residues. The ends were cut back, 4 bases at V and 5 bases at J, with 8 bases in the middle. This CDR3 reads CASSSYLNEKLFF. For the CDR3, the DNA is TGTGCCAGCAGCTCGTACTTAAATGAAAAACTGTTTTTT.

This clone was observed a handful of times. At the DNA level, this CDR3 is encoded by other sequences in the same sample as well. The rearrangement links TRBV18 to TRBJ2-7; D uncertain. The CDR3 has 13 residues. In germline, CDR1 is KGHSH, CDR2 LQKENI. The ends were cut back, 0 bases at V and 1 base at J, with 4 bases in the middle. The CDR3 loop reads CASSPPSSYEQYF. CDR3 DNA sequence: TGTGCCAGCTCACCACCCAGTTCCTACGAGCAGTACTTC.

The rearrangement joins TRBV7-2 to TRBJ2-5, with D perhaps TRBD2 (6 bases). The CDR3 runs to 15 residues. Germline V CDR1 and CDR2: SGHTA, FQGNSA. The germline V and J ends were trimmed by 0 bases and 2 bases, with 10 bases remaining between them. The CDR3 spells CASSLASSVQETQYF. DNA for the CDR3: TGTGCCAGCAGCTTAGCGTCTAGCGTACAAGAGACCCAGTACTTC.